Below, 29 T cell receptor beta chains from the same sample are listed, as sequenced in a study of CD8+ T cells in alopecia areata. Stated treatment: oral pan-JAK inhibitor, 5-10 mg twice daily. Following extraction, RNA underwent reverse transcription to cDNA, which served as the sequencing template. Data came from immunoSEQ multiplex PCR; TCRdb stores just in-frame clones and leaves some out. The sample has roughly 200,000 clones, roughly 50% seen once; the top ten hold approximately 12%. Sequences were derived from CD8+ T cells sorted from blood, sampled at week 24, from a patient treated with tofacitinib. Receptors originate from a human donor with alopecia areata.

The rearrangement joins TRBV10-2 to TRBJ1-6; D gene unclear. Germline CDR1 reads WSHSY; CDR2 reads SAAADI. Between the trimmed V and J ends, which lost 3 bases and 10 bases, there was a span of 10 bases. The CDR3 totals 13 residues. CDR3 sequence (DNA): TGCGCCAGCAGTGATGAGGAAATATCACCCCTCCACTTT. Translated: CASSDEEISPLHF.

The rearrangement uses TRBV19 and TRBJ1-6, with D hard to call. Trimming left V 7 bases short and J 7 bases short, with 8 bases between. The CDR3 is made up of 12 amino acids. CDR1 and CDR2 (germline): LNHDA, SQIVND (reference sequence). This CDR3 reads CASKAGNSPLHF. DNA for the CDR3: TGTGCCAGTAAGGCGGGGAATTCACCCCTCCACTTT.

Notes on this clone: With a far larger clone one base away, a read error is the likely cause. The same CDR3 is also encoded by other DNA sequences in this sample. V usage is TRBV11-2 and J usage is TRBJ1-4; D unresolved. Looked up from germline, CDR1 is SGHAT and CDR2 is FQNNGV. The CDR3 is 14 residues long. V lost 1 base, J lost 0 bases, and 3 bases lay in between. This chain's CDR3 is CASSLVATNEKLFF. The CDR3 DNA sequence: TGTGCCAGCAGCTTAGTTGCAACTAATGAAAAACTGTTTTTT.

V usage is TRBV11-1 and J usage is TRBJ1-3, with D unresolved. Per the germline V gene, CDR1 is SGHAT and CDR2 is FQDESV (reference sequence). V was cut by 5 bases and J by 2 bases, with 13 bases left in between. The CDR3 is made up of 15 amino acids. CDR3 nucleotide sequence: TGTGCCAGCAGCCCTTCGGCGAACCCTGGAAACACCATATATTTT. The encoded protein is CASSPSANPGNTIYF.

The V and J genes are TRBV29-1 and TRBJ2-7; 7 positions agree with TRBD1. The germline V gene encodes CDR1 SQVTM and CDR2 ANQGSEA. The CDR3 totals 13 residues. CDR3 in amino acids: CSIEQGPPGEQYF. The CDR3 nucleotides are TGCAGTATTGAACAGGGGCCCCCAGGGGAGCAGTACTTC.

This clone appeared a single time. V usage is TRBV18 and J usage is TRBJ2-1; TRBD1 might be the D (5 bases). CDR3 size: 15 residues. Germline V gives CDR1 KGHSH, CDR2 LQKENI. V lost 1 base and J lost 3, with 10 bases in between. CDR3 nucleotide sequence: TGTGCCAGCTCACCACGGCGAACAGGCTACAATGAGCAGTTCTTC. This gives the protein CASSPRRTGYNEQFF.

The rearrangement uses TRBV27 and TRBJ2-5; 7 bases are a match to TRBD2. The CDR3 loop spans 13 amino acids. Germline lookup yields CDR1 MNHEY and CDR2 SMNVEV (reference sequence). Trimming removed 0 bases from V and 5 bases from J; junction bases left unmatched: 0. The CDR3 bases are TGTGCCAGCAGTTTATCGGGGGGGGAGACCCAGTACTTC. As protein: CASSLSGGETQYF.

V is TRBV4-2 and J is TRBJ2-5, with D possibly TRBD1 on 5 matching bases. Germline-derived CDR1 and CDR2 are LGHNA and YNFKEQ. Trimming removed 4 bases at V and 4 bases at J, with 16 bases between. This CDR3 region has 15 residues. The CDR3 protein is CASSPSQGGVETQYF. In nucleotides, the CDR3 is TGTGCCAGCAGCCCGAGCCAGGGCGGCGTAGAGACCCAGTACTTC.

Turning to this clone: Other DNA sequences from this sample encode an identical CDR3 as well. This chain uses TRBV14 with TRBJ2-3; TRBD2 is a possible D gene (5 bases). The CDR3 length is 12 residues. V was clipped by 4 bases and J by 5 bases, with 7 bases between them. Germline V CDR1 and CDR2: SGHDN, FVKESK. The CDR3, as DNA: TGTGCCAGCAGCCCTGAGGGAGATACGCAGTATTTT. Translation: CASSPEGDTQYF.

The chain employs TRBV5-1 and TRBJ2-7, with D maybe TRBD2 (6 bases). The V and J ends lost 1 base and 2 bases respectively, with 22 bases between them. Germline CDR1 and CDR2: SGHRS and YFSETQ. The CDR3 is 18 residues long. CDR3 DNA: TGCGCCAGCAGCTTGCCGCCGCCGGGACTCCATTTCCCCTACGAGCAGTACTTC. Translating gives CASSLPPPGLHFPYEQYF.

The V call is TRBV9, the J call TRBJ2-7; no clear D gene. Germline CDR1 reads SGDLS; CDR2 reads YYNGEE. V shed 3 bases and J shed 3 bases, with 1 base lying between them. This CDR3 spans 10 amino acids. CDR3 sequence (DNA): TGTGCCAGCAGCGGCTACGAGCAGTACTTC. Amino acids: CASSGYEQYF.

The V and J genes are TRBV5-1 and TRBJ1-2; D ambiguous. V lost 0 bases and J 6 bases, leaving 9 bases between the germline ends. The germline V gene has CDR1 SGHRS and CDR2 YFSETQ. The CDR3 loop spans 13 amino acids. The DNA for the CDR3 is TGCGCCAGCAGCTTGGCCCCAGGAGATGGCTACACCTTC. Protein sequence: CASSLAPGDGYTF.

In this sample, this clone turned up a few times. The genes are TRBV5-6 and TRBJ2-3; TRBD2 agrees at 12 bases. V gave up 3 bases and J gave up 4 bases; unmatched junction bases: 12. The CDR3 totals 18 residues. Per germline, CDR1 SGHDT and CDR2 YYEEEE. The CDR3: CASSSTLAGGRGADTQYF. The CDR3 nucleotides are TGTGCCAGCAGCTCCACTCTAGCGGGGGGGCGCGGGGCAGATACGCAGTATTTT.

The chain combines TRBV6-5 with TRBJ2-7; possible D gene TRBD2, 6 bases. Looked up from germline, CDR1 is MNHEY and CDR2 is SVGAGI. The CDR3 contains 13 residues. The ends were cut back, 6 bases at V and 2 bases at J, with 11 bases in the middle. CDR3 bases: TGTGCCAGCAGCGACGGGGGACCCTACGAGCAGTACTTC. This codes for CASSDGGPYEQYF.

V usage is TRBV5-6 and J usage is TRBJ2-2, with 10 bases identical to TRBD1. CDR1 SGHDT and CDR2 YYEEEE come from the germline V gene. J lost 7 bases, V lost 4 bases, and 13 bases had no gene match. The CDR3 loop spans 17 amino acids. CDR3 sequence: CASSTYGDRGPHGELFF. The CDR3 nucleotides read TGTGCCAGCAGCACTTATGGAGACAGGGGGCCGCACGGGGAGCTGTTTTTT.

The CDR3: CASSLALGLSEAFF. In DNA, the CDR3 is TGTGCCAGCAGCTTAGCCCTAGGTCTCAGTGAAGCTTTCTTT. The genes are TRBV7-9 and TRBJ1-1; D is unresolved. This CDR3 comprises 14 residues. Trimming took off 0 bases at V and 7 bases at J, with 12 bases between the two ends. Germline CDR1 reads SEHNR; CDR2 reads FQNEAQ (reference sequence). Looking up the rest from reference TRBV7-9 and TRBJ1-1 gives the full variable domain: DTGVSQNPRHKITKRGQNVTFRCDPISEHNRLYWYRQTLGQGPEFLTYFQNEAQLEKSRLLSDRFSAERPKGSFSTLEIQRTEQGDSAMYLCASSLALGLSEAFFGQGTRLTVV.

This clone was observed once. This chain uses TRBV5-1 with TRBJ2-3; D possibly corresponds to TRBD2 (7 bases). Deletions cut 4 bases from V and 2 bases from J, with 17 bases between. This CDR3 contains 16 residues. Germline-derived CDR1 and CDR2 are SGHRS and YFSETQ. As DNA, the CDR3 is TGCGCCAGCAGCAAGACCGGGGGGCTGTACACAGATACGCAGTATTTT. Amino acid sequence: CASSKTGGLYTDTQYF.

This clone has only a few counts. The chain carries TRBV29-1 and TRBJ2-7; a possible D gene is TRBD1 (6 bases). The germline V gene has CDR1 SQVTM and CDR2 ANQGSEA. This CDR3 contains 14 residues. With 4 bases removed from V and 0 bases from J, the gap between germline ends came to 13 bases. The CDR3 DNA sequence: TGCAGCGTTGGTAGGGGGAAATCCTCCTACGAGCAGTACTTC. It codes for CSVGRGKSSYEQYF.

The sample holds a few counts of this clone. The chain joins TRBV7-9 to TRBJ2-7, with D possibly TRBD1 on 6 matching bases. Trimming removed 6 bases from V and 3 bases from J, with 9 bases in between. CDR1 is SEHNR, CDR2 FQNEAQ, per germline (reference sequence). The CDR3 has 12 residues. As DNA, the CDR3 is TGTGCCAGCAGGGACAGATACTACGAGCAGTACTTC. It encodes CASRDRYYEQYF.

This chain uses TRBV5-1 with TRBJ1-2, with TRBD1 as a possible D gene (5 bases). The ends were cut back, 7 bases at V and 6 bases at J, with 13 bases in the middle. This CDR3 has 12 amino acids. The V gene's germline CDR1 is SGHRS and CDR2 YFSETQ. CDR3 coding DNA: TGCGCCAGCGATTCGGGGGTGGATGGCTACACCTTC. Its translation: CASDSGVDGYTF.

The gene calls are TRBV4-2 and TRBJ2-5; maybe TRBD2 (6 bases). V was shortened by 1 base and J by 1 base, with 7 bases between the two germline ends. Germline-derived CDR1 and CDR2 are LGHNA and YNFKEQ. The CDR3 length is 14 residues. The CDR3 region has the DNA TGTGCCAGCAGCCAAGGGGGGGTCCAAGAGACCCAGTACTTC. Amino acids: CASSQGGVQETQYF.

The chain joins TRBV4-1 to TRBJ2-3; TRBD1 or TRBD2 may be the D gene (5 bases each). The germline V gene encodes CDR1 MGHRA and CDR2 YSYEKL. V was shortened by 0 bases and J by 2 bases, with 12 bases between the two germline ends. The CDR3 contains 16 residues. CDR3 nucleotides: TGCGCCAGCAGCCAAGAGGCTGGGACCAACACAGATACGCAGTATTTT. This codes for CASSQEAGTNTDTQYF.

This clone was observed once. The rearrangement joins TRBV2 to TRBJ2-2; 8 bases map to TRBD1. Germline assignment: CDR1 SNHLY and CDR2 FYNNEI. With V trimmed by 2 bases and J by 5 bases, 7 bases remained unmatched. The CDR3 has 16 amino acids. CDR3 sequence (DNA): TGTGCCAGCAGTGAATTGCAGGGGGCAGGAACCGGGGAGCTGTTTTTT. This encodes CASSELQGAGTGELFF.

The CDR3 spells CASSQRVYNEQFF. CDR3 DNA: TGCGCCAGCAGCCAGAGAGTCTACAATGAGCAGTTCTTC. The V and J genes are TRBV4-1 and TRBJ2-1; D remains unclear. Trimming took 3 bases from V and 3 from J, leaving 6 bases between them. CDR3 size: 13 residues. The germline V gene encodes CDR1 MGHRA and CDR2 YSYEKL.

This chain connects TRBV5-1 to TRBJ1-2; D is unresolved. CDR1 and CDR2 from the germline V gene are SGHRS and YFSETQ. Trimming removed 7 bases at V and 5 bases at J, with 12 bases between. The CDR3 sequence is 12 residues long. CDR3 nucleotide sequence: TGCGCCAGCTATGGGGAAGGGTATGGCTACACCTTC. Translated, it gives CASYGEGYGYTF.

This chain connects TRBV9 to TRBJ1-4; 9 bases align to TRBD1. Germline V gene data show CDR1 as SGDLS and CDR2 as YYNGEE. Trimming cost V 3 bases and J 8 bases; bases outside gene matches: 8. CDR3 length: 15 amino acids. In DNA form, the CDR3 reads TGTGCCAGCAGCGCCACAGGGGGCGCCTCGGAAAAACTGTTTTTT. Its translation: CASSATGGASEKLFF.

CDR3 sequence (DNA): TGCGCCAGCAGCCAATCCCTTGGGGCCACTGAAGCTTTCTTT. Residues: CASSQSLGATEAFF. V usage is TRBV4-1 and J usage is TRBJ1-1; D may be TRBD1 (5 bases). V dropped 2 bases and J dropped 4 bases, with 11 bases sitting between them. The CDR3 extends over 14 amino acids. In germline, CDR1 is MGHRA, CDR2 YSYEKL.

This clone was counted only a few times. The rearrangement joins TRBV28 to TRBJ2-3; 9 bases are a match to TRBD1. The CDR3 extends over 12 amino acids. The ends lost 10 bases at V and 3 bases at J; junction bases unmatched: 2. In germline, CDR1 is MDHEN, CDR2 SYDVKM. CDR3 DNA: TGTGCCACGGACAGGGGAACAGATACGCAGTATTTT. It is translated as CATDRGTDTQYF. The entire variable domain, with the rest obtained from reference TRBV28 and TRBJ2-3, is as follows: DVKVTQSSRYLVKRTGEKVFLECVQDMDHENMFWYRQDPGLGLRLIYFSYDVKMKEKGDIPEGYSVSREKKERFSLILESASTNQTSMYLCATDRGTDTQYFGPGTRLTVL.

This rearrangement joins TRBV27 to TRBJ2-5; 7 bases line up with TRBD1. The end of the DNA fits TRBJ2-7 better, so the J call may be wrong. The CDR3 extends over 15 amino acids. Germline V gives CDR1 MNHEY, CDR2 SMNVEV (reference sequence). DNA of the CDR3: TGTGCCAGCAGTCCCCGAAGGGGGCGGATGCACGAGCAGTACTTC. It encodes CASSPRRGRMHEQYF.